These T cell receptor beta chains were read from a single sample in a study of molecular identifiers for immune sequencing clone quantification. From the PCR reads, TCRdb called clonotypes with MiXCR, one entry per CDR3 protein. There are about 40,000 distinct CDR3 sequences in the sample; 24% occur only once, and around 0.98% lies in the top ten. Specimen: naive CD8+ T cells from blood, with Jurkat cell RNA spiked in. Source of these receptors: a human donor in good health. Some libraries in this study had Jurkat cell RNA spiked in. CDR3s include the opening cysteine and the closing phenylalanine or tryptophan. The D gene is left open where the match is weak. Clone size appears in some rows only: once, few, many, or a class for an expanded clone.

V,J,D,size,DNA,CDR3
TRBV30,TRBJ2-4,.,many,TGTGCCTGGAGTGTAGGCCAGGGAAGTTGGGGTCAGTACTTC,CAWSVGQGSWGQYF
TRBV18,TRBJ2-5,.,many,TGTGCCAGCTCACCCCCCCGGTGGCCCCAAGAGACCCAGTACTTC,CASSPPRWPQETQYF
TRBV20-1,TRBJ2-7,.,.,TGCAGTGCTAGAGTGGGACCGGCCGCCTACGAGCAGTACTTC,CSARVGPAAYEQYF
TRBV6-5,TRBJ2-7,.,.,TGTGCCAGCAGTTACTTCCCCCAATCCGCCGCCGGCTACGCGCAGTACTTC,CASSYFPQSAAGYAQYF
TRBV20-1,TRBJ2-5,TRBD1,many,TGCAGTGCCCTTGATCAGGGGGTAGAAGAGACCCAGTACTTC,CSALDQGVEETQYF
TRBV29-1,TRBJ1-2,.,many,TGCAGCGTTGTTCTCCGTGGCTATGGCTACACCTTC,CSVVLRGYGYTF
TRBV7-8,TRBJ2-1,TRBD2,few,TGTGCCAGCAGATCTAGCGGGGGAGCCTACAATGAGCAGTTCTTC,CASRSSGGAYNEQFF
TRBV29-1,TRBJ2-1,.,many,TGCAGCGTTGAAGATAAAATGGATATGGAGCAGTTCTTC,CSVEDKMDMEQFF
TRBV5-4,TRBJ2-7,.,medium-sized,TGTGCCAGCTCCGCCGGGTACGAGCAGTACTTC,CASSAGYEQYF
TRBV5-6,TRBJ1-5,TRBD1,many,TGTGCCAGCAGCTTGGGGACAGGGACTCAGCCCCAGCATTTT,CASSLGTGTQPQHF
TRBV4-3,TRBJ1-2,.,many,TGCGCCAGCACCATGGCGGCTGCGATAAGGACGCCGGAAAACTATGGCTACACCTTC,CASTMAAAIRTPENYGYTF
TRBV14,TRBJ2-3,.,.,TGTGCCAGCAACCAAGCGCGCAGGATCACAGATACGCAGTATTTT,CASNQARRITDTQYF
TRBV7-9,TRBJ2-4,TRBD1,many,TGTGCCAGCAGCTCAAGTGGGGCAGGGGGTGACATTCAGTACTTC,CASSSSGAGGDIQYF
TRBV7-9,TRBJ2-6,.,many,TGTGCCAGCAGCTCTGGGGCCAACGTCCTGACTTTC,CASSSGANVLTF
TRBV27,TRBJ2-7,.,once,TGTGCCAGCAGTTCGCGGCCACAGGGCTTCCACGAGCAGTACTTC,CASSSRPQGFHEQYF
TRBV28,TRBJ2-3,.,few,TGTGCCAGCAGTGGGGAATACGGTGTTGGGGATACGCAGTATTTT,CASSGEYGVGDTQYF
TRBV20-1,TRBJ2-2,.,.,TGCAGTGCTAGGCCTCGGATAGGGAACACCGGGGAGCTGTTTTTT,CSARPRIGNTGELFF
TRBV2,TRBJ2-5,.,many,TGTGCCAGCCGAGGAGGGTACGAGACCCAGTACTTC,CASRGGYETQYF
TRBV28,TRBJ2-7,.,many,TGTGCCAGCAGTAGCGCCTTTACCTACGAGCAGTACTTC,CASSSAFTYEQYF
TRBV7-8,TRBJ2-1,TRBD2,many,TGTGCCAGCAGCCCATCACTAGCGGGGGGGCCGGGCGATGAGCAGTTCTTC,CASSPSLAGGPGDEQFF
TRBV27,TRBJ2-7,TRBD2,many,TGTGCCAGCATCCCTCTAGCGGGACTGGACGAGCAGTACTTC,CASIPLAGLDEQYF
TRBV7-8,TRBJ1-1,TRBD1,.,TGTGCCAGCAGCACCCGGACAGGGGGGGGGTCGGACACTGAAGCTTTCTTT,CASSTRTGGGSDTEAFF